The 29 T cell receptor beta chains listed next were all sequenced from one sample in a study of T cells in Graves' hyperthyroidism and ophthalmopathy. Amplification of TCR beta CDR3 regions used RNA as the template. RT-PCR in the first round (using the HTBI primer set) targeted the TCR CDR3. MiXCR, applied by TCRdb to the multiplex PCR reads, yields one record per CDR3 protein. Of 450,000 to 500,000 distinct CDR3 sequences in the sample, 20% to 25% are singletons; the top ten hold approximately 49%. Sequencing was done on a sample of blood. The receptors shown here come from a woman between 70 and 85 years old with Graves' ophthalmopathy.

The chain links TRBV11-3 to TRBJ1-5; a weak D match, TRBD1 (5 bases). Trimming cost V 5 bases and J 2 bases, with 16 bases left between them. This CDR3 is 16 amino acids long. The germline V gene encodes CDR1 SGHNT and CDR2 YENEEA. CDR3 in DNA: TGTGCCAGCAGCGCCCGGGGGAGGGGTGGCAATCAGCCCCAGCATTTT. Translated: CASSARGRGGNQPQHF.

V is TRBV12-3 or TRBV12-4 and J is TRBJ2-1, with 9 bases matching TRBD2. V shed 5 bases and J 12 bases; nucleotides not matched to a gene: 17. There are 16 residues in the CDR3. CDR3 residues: CASSLDSGGYHAGQFF. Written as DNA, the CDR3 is TGTGCCAGCAGTCTTGATAGCGGGGGATACCACGCGGGGCAGTTCTTC.

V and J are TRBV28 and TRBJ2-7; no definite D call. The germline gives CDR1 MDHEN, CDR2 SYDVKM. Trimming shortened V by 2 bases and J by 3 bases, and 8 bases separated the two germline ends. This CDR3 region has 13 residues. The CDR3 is CASSLGSNYEQYF. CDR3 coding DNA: TGTGCCAGCAGTTTAGGGTCCAACTACGAGCAGTACTTC.

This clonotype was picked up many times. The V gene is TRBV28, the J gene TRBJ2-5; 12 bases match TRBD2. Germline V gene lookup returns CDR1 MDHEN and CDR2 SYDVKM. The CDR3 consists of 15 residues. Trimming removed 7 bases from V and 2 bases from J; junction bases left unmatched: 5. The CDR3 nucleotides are TGTGCCAGCACCTCCCTAGCGGGAGGGCAAGAGACCCAGTACTTC. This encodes CASTSLAGGQETQYF.

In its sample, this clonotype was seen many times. In nucleotides, the CDR3 is TGTGCCAGCAGGGGTGGGAGACAGCGTATATTTCAAGAGACCCAGTACTTC. This translates into CASRGGRQRIFQETQYF. This chain connects TRBV7-8 to TRBJ2-5; perhaps D is TRBD1 or TRBD2 (5 bases each). V lost 6 bases and J lost 2, with 22 bases in between. The CDR3 extends over 17 amino acids. CDR1 and CDR2 from the germline V gene are SGHVS and FQNEAQ.

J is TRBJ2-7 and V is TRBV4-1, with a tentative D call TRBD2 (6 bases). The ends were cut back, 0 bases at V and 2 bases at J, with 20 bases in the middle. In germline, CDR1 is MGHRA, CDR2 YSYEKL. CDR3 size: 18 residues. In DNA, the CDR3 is TGCGCCAGCAGCCAAGATCGGACCGGCGGGGTATGGACCTACGAGCAGTACTTC. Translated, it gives CASSQDRTGGVWTYEQYF.

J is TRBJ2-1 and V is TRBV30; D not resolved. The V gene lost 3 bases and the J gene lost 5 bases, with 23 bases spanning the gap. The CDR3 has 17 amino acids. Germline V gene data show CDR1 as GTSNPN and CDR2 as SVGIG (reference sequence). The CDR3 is CAWRAPVRALRNNEQFF. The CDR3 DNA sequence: TGTGCCTGGAGGGCCCCCGTCCGGGCCCTAAGAAACAATGAGCAGTTCTTC.

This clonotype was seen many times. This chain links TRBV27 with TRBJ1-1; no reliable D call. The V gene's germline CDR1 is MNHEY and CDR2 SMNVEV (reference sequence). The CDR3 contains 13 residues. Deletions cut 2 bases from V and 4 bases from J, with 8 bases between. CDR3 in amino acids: CASSLLGITEAFF. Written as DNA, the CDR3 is TGTGCCAGCAGTTTACTCGGGATCACTGAAGCTTTCTTT.

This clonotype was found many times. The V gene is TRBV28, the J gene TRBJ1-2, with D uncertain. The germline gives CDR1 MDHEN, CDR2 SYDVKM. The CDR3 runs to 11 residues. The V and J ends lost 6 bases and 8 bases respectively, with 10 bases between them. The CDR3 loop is CASSSLWGYTF. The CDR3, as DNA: TGTGCCAGCAGCTCTCTCTGGGGCTACACCTTC.

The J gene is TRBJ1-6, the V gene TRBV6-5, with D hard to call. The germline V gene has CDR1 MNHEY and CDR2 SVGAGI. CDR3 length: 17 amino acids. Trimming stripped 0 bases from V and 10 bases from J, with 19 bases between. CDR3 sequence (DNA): TGTGCCAGCAGTTACTCTAAGCCTGGGGAGGGTGGGTCACCCCTCCACTTT. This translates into CASSYSKPGEGGSPLHF.

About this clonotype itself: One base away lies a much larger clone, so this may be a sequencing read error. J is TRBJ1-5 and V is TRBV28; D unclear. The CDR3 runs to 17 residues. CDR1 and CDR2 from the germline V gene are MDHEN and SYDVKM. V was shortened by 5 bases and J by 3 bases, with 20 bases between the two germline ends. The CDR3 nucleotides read TGTGCCAGCAGTACCATTTGGGCAGGTTATTACAATCAGCCCCAGCATTTT. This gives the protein CASSTIWAGYYNQPQHF.

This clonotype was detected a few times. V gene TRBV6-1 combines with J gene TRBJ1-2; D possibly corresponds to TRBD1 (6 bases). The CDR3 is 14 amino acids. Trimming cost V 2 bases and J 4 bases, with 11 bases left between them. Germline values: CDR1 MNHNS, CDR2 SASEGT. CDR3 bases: TGTGCCAGCAGTGAAAGAGACAGGCCCTATGGCTACACCTTC. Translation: CASSERDRPYGYTF.

CDR3 protein: CATSRGTGNTEAFF. The CDR3 DNA is TGTGCCACCAGCAGGGGGACAGGGAACACTGAAGCTTTCTTT. This chain connects TRBV15 to TRBJ1-1; 8 nucleotides agree with TRBD1. CDR3 size: 14 residues. V lost 3 bases to trimming and J lost 1 base; unmatched junction nucleotides: 1. CDR1 is LNHNV, CDR2 YYDKDF, per germline (reference sequence). Supplemented by reference TRBV15 and TRBJ1-1, the full variable domain reads DAMVIQNPRYQVTQFGKPVTLSCSQTLNHNVMYWYQQKSSQAPKLLFHYYDKDFNNEADTPDNFQSRRPNTSFCFLDIRSPGLGDTAMYLCATSRGTGNTEAFFGQGTRLTVV.

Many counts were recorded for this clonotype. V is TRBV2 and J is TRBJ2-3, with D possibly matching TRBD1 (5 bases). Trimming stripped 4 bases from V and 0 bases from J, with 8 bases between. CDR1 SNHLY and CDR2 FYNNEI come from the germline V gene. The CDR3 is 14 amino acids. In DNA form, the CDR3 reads TGTGCCAGCAGTGTGACAGACAGCACAGATACGCAGTATTTT. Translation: CASSVTDSTDTQYF.

This CDR3 is CASSPGLSRGGNEQFF. The CDR3 region has the DNA TGTGCCAGCAGCCCGGGACTTTCTCGGGGAGGTAATGAGCAGTTCTTC. The rearrangement joins TRBV3-1 to TRBJ2-1, with a tentative D call TRBD2 (6 bases). V lost 4 bases to trimming and J lost 7 bases, with 20 bases between them. CDR1 is LGHDT and CDR2 is YNNKEL in the germline V gene (reference sequence). This CDR3 region has 16 residues.

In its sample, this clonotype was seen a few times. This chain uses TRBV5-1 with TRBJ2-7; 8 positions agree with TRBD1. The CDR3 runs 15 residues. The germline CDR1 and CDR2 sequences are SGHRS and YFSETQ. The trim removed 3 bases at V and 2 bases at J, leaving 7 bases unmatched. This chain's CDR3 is CASSSSGQEAYEQYF. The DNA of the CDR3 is TGCGCCAGCAGCTCCTCGGGACAGGAGGCCTACGAGCAGTACTTC.

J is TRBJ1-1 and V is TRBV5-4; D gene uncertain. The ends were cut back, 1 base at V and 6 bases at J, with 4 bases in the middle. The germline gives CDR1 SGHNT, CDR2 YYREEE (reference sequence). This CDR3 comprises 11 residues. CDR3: CASSLYSEAFF. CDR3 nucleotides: TGTGCCAGCAGCTTGTACTCTGAAGCTTTCTTT.

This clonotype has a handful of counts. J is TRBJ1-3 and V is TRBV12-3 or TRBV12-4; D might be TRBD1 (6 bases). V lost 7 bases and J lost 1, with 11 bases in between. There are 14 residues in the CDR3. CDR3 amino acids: CASTLTGSGNTIYF. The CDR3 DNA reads TGTGCCAGCACCCTGACAGGATCTGGAAACACCATATATTTT.

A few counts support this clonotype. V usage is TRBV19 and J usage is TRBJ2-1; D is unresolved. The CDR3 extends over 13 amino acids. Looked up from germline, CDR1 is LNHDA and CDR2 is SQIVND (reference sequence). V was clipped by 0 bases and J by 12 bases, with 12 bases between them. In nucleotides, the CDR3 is TGTGCCAGTAGTATAGAAGCCACGGCCTGGCAGTTCTTC. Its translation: CASSIEATAWQFF.

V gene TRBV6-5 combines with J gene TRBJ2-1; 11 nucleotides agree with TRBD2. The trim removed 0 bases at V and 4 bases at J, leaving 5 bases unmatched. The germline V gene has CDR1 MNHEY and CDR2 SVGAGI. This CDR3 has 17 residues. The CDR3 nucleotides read TGTGCCAGCAGTTACTCTTCGGCTAGCGGGAGGTACAATGAGCAGTTCTTC. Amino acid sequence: CASSYSSASGRYNEQFF.

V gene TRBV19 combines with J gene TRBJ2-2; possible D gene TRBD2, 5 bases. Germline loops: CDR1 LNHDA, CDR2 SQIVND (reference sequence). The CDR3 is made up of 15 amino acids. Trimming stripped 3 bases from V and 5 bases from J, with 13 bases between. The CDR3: CASSITRAGTGELFF. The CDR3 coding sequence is TGTGCCAGTAGTATTACGCGGGCGGGTACCGGGGAGCTGTTTTTT.

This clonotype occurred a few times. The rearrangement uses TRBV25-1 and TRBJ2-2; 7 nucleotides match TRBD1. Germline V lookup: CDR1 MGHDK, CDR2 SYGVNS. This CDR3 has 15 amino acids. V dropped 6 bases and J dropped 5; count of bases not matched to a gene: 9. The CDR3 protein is CASRVGGSGTGELFF. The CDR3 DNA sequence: TGTGCCAGCAGAGTAGGGGGCTCGGGGACCGGGGAGCTGTTTTTT.

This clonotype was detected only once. The CDR3 reads CAISGQDSGNTIYF. CDR3 sequence (DNA): TGTGCCATCAGTGGCCAAGACTCTGGAAACACCATATATTTT. This rearrangement joins TRBV10-3 to TRBJ1-3, with unresolved D. The CDR3 totals 14 residues. The germline V gene encodes CDR1 ENHRY and CDR2 SYGVKD. The ends were cut back, 4 bases at V and 0 bases at J, with 7 bases in the middle.

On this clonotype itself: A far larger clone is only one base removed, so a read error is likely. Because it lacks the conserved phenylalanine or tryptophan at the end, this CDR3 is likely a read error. Here the CDR3 reads CASSFGGQETQYL. The CDR3, as DNA: TGTGCCAGCAGTTTCGGCGGACAAGAGACCCAGTACCTC. The chain has TRBV28 and TRBJ2-5; D not resolved. The V end lost 3 bases, the J end lost 2 bases, and 7 bases lay between the germline ends. From germline, CDR1 is MDHEN and CDR2 SYDVKM. This CDR3 spans 13 amino acids.

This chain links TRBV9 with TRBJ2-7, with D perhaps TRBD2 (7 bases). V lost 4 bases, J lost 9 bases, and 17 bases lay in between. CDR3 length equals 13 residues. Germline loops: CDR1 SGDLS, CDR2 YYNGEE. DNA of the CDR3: TGTGCCAGCAGCCCCCGAGGGGGGGGCGGGCAGTACTTC. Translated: CASSPRGGGGQYF.

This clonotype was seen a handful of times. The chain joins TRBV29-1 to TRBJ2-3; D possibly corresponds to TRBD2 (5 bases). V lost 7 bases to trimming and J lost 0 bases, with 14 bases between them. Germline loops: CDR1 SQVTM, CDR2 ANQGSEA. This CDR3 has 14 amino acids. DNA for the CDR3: TGCAGCGCCGCAGAGGGAGTTAGCACAGATACGCAGTATTTT. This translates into CSAAEGVSTDTQYF.

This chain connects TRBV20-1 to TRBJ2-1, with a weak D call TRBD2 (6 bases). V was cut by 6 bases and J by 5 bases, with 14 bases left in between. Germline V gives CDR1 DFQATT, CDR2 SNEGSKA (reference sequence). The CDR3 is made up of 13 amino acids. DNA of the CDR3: TGCAGTGCCTACGAAACGGGAGACAATGAGCAGTTCTTC. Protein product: CSAYETGDNEQFF.

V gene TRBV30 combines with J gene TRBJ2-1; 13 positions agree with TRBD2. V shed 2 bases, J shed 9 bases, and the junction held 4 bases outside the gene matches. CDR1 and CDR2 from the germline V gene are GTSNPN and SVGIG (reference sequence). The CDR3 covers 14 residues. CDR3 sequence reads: CAWSPGLAGVEQFF. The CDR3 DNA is TGTGCCTGGAGTCCCGGACTAGCGGGAGTTGAGCAGTTCTTC.

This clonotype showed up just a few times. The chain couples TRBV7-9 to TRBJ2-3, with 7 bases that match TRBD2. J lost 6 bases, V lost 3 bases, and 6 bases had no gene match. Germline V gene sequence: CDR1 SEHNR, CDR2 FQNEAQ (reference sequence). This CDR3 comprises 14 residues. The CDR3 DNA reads TGTGCCAGCAGCTTTGGCGGGAGCCTGGATACGCAGTATTTT. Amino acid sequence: CASSFGGSLDTQYF.